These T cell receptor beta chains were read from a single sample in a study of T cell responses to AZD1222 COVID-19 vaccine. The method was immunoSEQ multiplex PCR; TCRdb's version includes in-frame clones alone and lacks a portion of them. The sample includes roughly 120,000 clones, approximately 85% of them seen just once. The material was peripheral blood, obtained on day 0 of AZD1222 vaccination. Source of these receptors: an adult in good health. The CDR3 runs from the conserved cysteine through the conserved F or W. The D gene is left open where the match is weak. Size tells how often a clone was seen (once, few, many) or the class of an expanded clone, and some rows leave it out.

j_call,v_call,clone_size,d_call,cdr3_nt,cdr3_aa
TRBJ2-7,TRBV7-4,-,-,TGTGCCAGCAGCTTAACCAGCAGCTCCTTCTCCTACGAGCAGTACTTC,CASSLTSSSFSYEQYF
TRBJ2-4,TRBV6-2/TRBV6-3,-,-,TGTGCCAGCAGTTACCTCAATACGGTCCCCTTATTCGGGTACTTC,CASSYLNTVPLFGYF
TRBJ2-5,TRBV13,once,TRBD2,TGTGCCAGCAGCTTACCCCCACTTATTAGCGGGGAAGAGACCCAGTACTTC,CASSLPPLISGEETQYF
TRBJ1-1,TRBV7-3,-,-,TGTGCCAGCAGCCGGGAGGTGAACACTGAAGCTTTCTTT,CASSREVNTEAFF
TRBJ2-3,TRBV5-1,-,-,TGCGCCAGCAGCTTGGCCCCCCGGTTCCCCACAGATACGCAGTATTTT,CASSLAPRFPTDTQYF
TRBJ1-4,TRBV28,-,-,TGTGCCAGCAGTTCCCGACACCTTGCAACTAATGAAAAACTGTTTTTT,CASSSRHLATNEKLFF
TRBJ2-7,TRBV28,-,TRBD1,TGTGCCAGCAGTTTATCGGACAGGGGGCTGGGGGAGCAGTACTTC,CASSLSDRGLGEQYF
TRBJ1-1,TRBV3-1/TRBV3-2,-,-,TGTGCCAGCAGCCAAGATTTGTTGTCAGTAAACACTGAAGCTTTCTTT,CASSQDLLSVNTEAFF
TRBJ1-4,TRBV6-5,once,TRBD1,TGTGCCAGCAGCCCACAGGGGGGGGCTAATGAAAAACTGTTTTTT,CASSPQGGANEKLFF
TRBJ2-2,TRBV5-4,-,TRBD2,TGTGCCAGCAGCCCAGGGACTAGCGGGGGGGCGAACACCGGGGAGCTGTTTTTT,CASSPGTSGGANTGELFF
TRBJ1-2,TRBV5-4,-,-,TGTGCCAGCAGCTTGTTTTGGGTATTTGGCTACACCTTC,CASSLFWVFGYTF
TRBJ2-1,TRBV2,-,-,TGTGCCAGCAACAGGGAACGGGAGCAGTTCTTC,CASNREREQFF
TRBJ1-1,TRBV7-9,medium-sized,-,TGTGCCAGCAGCTTTGGGGGGAACACTGAAGCTTTCTTT,CASSFGGNTEAFF
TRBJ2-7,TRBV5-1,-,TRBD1,TGCGCCAGCAGCTTGAGGCCAGGGGGCAACGAGCAGTACTTC,CASSLRPGGNEQYF
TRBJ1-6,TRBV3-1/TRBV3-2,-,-,TGTGCCAGCAGCCAAGAGAGGCAGCTACACCTCCACTTT,CASSQERQLHLHF
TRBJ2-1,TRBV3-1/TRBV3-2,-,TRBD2,TGTGCCAGCAGCCCAGGACTAGCGGCGGGTGAGCAGTTCTTC,CASSPGLAAGEQFF
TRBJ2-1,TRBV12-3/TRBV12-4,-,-,TGTGCCAGCAGTCCCAACCTTTCTAATGAGCAGTTCTTC,CASSPNLSNEQFF
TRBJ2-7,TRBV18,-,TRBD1,TGTGCCAGCTCACTCAAACAGGGGGCTGGGGAGCAGTACTTC,CASSLKQGAGEQYF
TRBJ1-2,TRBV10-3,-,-,TGTGCCATCAGCTCCGTGGAAGGGCGAGTCAATAAAGGCTACACCTTC,CAISSVEGRVNKGYTF
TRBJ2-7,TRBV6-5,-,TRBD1,TGTGCCAGCAGTTACGGACAGGGGTCCTACGAGCAGTACTTC,CASSYGQGSYEQYF
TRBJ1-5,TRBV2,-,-,TGTGCCAGCAAAACAGATAGCAATCAGCCCCAGCATTTT,CASKTDSNQPQHF
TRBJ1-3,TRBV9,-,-,TGTGCCAGCAGCGTAGCCAGGGGCGGTGGAAACACCATATATTTT,CASSVARGGGNTIYF
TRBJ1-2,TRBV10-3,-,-,TGTGCCATCAGTGAGTCGGGGGTCTATGGCTACACCTTC,CAISESGVYGYTF
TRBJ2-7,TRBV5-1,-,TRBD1,TGCGCCAGCAGCTTGCAGGGGGTTGGCTACGAGCAGTACTTC,CASSLQGVGYEQYF
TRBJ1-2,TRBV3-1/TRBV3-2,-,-,TGTGCCAGCAGCCTCACGACGCTCAGGGATGGCTACACCTTC,CASSLTTLRDGYTF
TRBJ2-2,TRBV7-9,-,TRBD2,TGTGCCAGCAGCCCCGGGACTAGCGGGGGGATCAACACCGGGGAGCTGTTTTTT,CASSPGTSGGINTGELFF
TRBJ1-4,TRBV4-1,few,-,TGCGCCAGCAGCCAAGAATCGGGGATGTTAGGTGAAAAACTGTTTTTT,CASSQESGMLGEKLFF
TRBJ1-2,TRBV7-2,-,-,TGTGCCAGCAGCTTAGAGAATCAGCATTATGGCTACACCTTC,CASSLENQHYGYTF
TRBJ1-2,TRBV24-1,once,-,TGTGCCACCAGTGATTTGCGGGAGGCGGACTATGGCTACACCTTC,CATSDLREADYGYTF
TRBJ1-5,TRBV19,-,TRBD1,TGTGCCAGTATGAGGGACAGGGTTCGCAATAGCAATCAGCCCCAGCATTTT,CASMRDRVRNSNQPQHF
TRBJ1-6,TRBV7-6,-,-,TGTGCCAGCAGCTTAGCTTTTAGGGGAGGGAATTCACCCCTCCACTTT,CASSLAFRGGNSPLHF
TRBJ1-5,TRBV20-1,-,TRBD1,TGCAGTGCTCGTGCAGGGGGCGCGAATCAGCCCCAGCATTTT,CSARAGGANQPQHF
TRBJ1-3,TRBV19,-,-,TGTGCCAGTAGTATAAGCGGGGGCCGTAGTAGCTCTGGAAACACCATATATTTT,CASSISGGRSSSGNTIYF
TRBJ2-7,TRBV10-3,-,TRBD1,TGTGCCATCAGCCTGACAGGGGGCTTGGACGAGCAGTACTTC,CAISLTGGLDEQYF
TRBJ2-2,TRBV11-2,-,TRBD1,TGTGCCAGCAGCTTTACAGGGGGCGTTAGGAGCGGGGAGCTGTTTTTT,CASSFTGGVRSGELFF
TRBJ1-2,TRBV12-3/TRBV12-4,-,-,TGTGCCAGCACCCTGGGCCGCCTGGGAGGCTACACCTTC,CASTLGRLGGYTF
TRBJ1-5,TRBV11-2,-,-,TGTGCCAGCAGCTTAACCGACGGCACCAATCAGCCCCAGCATTTT,CASSLTDGTNQPQHF
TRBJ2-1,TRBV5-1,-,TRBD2,TGCGCCAGCAGCTTGGGTGGGACTAGCGGGGGGATGCAGTTCTTC,CASSLGGTSGGMQFF
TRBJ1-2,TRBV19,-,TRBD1,TGTGCCAGTACCGAGGACAGGGACCCATCTAACTATGGCTACACCTTC,CASTEDRDPSNYGYTF
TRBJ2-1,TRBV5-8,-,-,TGTGCCAGCAGCTTGGGACACTCCTACAATGAGCAGTTCTTC,CASSLGHSYNEQFF
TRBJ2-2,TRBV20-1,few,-,TGCAGTGCTAGTTTGGGGAACACCGGGGAGCTGTTTTTT,CSASLGNTGELFF
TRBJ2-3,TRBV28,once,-,TGTGCCAGCAGTTTAGGGGGTTGGGGCACAGATACGCAGTATTTT,CASSLGGWGTDTQYF
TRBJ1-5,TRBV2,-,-,TGTGCCAGCAGTGAAGCTGCCCGGACCATCGGCAATCAGCCCCAGCATTTT,CASSEAARTIGNQPQHF
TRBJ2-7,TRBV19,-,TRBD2,TGTGCCAGTAGTCCTTCGGCGGGGGGCTCCTACGAGCAGTACTTC,CASSPSAGGSYEQYF
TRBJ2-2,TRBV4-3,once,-,TGCGCCAGCAGCCCCGCGGAAACGAACACCGGGGAGCTGTTTTTT,CASSPAETNTGELFF
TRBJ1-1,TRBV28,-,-,TGTGCCAGCATATCTGGGTATGAAGCTTTCTTT,CASISGYEAFF
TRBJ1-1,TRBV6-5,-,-,TGTGCCAGCAGCCCGGGGGACACTGAAGCTTTCTTT,CASSPGDTEAFF
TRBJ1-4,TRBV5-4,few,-,TGTGCCAGCAGCTTGGTAGGATCGGGTGAAAAACTGTTTTTT,CASSLVGSGEKLFF